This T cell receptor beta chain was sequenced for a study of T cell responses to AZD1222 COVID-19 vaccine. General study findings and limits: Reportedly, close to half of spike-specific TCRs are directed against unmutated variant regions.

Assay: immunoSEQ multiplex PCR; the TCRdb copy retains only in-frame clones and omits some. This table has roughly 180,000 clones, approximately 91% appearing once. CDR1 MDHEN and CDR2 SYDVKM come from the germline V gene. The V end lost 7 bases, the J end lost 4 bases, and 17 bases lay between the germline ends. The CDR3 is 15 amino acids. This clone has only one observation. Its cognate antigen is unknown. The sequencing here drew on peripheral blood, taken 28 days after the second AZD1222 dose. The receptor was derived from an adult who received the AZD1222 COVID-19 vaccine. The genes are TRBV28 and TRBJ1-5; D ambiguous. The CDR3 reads CASNPGVGFNQPQHF. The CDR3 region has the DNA TGTGCCAGCAACCCGGGTGTGGGTTTTAATCAGCCCCAGCATTTT. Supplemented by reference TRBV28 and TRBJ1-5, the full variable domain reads DVKVTQSSRYLVKRTGEKVFLECVQDMDHENMFWYRQDPGLGLRLIYFSYDVKMKEKGDIPEGYSVSREKKERFSLILESASTNQTSMYLCASNPGVGFNQPQHFGDGTRLSIL.